This T cell receptor (beta chain) was recorded in a study of T cell responses to AZD1222 COVID-19 vaccine. Study-wide context: Pooled samples include second doses given at about 4 or 12 weeks. Study-level results: With dominance at 160-218 and 743-854, vaccine-associated CD4 TCRs spanned spike.

Per germline, CDR1 KGHSH and CDR2 LQKENI. Trimming removed 0 bases from V and 1 base from J, with 6 bases in between. The CDR3 loop spans 14 amino acids. Notes on this clone: Its specificity is not known.

Sequencing used immunoSEQ multiplex PCR; TCRdb keeps in-frame clones, though not all of them. The sample carries approximately 74,000 clones, 86% recorded once. This TCR came from an adult in good health. This chain joins TRBV18 and TRBJ1-1; D remains unclear. Sample: peripheral blood, taken on day 0 of AZD1222 vaccination. The chain's CDR3 is CASSPPVRNTEAFF. Written as DNA, the CDR3 is TGTGCCAGCTCACCACCGGTACGGAACACTGAAGCTTTCTTT.